These 10 T cell receptor beta chains came from one sample sequenced in a study of beta chain features in type 1 diabetes. Regarding the study as a whole: Shorter TCRB CDR3s, moderately but significantly so, were found in Type 1 diabetes patients in all four CD4+ subsets.

Expressed TCRB transcripts were sequenced after all isolated RNA was converted to cDNA. The method was immunoSEQ multiplex PCR; TCRdb's version includes in-frame clones alone and lacks a portion of them. Of around 690,000 clones listed, around 11% are singletons. No antigen has been assigned to these receptors. Sequencing input: naive CD4+ T cells from blood. The origin of the receptors is a man under 40 with type 1 diabetes.

V gene TRBV2 combines with J gene TRBJ1-2; the match to TRBD1 covers 8 bases. J was trimmed by 8 bases and V by 6 bases; bases with no gene match: 14. The V gene's germline CDR1 is SNHLY and CDR2 FYNNEI. This CDR3 contains 15 residues. The CDR3: CASSARGQGREGYTF. The DNA for the CDR3 is TGTGCCAGCAGCGCAAGAGGACAGGGAAGAGAAGGCTACACCTTC.

This clone turned up a few times. The rearrangement uses TRBV19 and TRBJ2-1, with TRBD1 identical over 7 bases. The trim removed 4 bases at V and 0 bases at J, leaving 9 bases unmatched. The CDR3 spans 17 residues. Germline lookup yields CDR1 LNHDA and CDR2 SQIVND (reference sequence). The CDR3: CASSRPGQPFSYNEQFF. The CDR3, as DNA: TGTGCCAGTAGTAGGCCGGGACAGCCCTTCTCCTACAATGAGCAGTTCTTC.

This clone has a handful of counts. V is TRBV27 and J is TRBJ2-2, with 7 bases aligning to TRBD2. Germline V gene data show CDR1 as MNHEY and CDR2 as SMNVEV (reference sequence). This CDR3 is built from 15 residues. Trimming took 3 bases from V and 7 from J; bases not matched to a gene: 8. The DNA of the CDR3 is TGTGCCAGCAGTTTTCAGGGAGGGTCGGTCGGGGAGCTGTTTTTT. The encoded protein is CASSFQGGSVGELFF.

This clone has just a few counts. The V call is TRBV4-3, the J call TRBJ1-6; a weak D match, TRBD1 (5 bases). CDR3 length: 16 residues. Germline V CDR1 and CDR2: LGHNA, YSLEER. Deletions cut 4 bases from V and 8 bases from J, with 18 bases between. The CDR3 is CASSRDPLMGDSPLHF. For the CDR3, the DNA is TGCGCCAGCAGCCGAGACCCCTTGATGGGGGATTCACCCCTCCACTTT.

The table lists this clone with a few counts. The chain employs TRBV4-2 and TRBJ2-4, with D uncertain. V lost 0 bases to trimming and J lost 5 bases, with 17 bases between them. The CDR3 is made up of 17 amino acids. Germline-derived CDR1 and CDR2 are LGHNA and YNFKEQ. The DNA of the CDR3 is TGTGCCAGCAGCCAAGATTGGGGTAATATCCATCAAAACATTCAGTACTTC. It specifies CASSQDWGNIHQNIQYF.

This clone has only a few counts. The genes are TRBV7-2 and TRBJ2-1, with TRBD1 identical over 7 bases. Germline V gene lookup returns CDR1 SGHTA and CDR2 FQGNSA. The CDR3 sequence is 13 residues long. Trimming took 5 bases from V and 7 from J; bases not matched to a gene: 5. The CDR3 loop reads CASSPTGRNEQFF. The CDR3 DNA sequence: TGTGCCAGCAGCCCGACAGGGCGGAATGAGCAGTTCTTC.

This clone was seen a handful of times. This chain uses TRBV15 with TRBJ2-1, with 10 positions matching TRBD2. The junction had 7 bases not matched to a gene; V was cut back by 4 bases and J by 16 bases. Germline lookup yields CDR1 LNHNV and CDR2 YYDKDF (reference sequence). The CDR3 is 12 residues long. The CDR3: CATSTESSGGFF. CDR3 in DNA: TGTGCCACCAGCACAGAATCTAGCGGGGGTTTCTTC.

There are a few counts of this clone. This chain uses TRBV7-2 with TRBJ1-6; D is perhaps TRBD1 (6 bases). Germline CDR1 is SGHTA and CDR2 is FQGNSA. V was clipped by 5 bases and J by 9 bases, with 14 bases between them. This CDR3 is 14 amino acids long. CDR3 region: CASSPGQSASPLHF. The CDR3 nucleotides are TGTGCCAGCAGCCCAGGACAGAGTGCTTCACCCCTCCACTTT. The full variable domain, with the rest looked up from reference TRBV7-2 and TRBJ1-6, is GAGVSQSPSNKVTEKGKDVELRCDPISGHTALYWYRQSLGQGLEFLIYFQGNSAPDKSGLPSDRFSAERTGGSVSTLTIQRTQQEDSAVYLCASSPGQSASPLHFGNGTRLTVT.

J is TRBJ1-5 and V is TRBV27; D unclear. Germline CDR1 is MNHEY and CDR2 is SMNVEV (reference sequence). Trimming left V 8 bases short and J 4 bases short, with 9 bases between. The CDR3 spans 12 residues. The CDR3: CASRERNQPQHF. CDR3 bases: TGTGCCAGCCGAGAGCGTAATCAGCCCCAGCATTTT.

V gene TRBV30 combines with J gene TRBJ1-2, with D possibly matching TRBD1 (5 bases). Between the trimmed V and J ends, which lost 0 bases and 7 bases, there was a span of 18 bases. CDR3 length equals 15 residues. The germline V gene encodes CDR1 GTSNPN and CDR2 SVGIG (reference sequence). CDR3 protein: CAWSVQLRGTGGYTF. CDR3 nucleotide sequence: TGTGCCTGGAGTGTACAGTTGAGAGGGACTGGTGGCTACACCTTC. The entire variable domain, with the rest obtained from reference TRBV30 and TRBJ1-2, is as follows: SQTIHQWPATLVQPVGSPLSLECTVEGTSNPNLYWYRQAAGRGLQLLFYSVGIGQISSEVPQNLSASRPQDRQFILSSKKLLLSDSGFYLCAWSVQLRGTGGYTFGSGTRLTVV.